The 32 T cell receptor beta chains in this list originate from one sample, sequenced in a study of blood T cell repertoires in COVID-19. Produced via immunoSEQ multiplex PCR; TCRdb's table is partial and in-frame only. The table lists approximately 75,000 clones, roughly 89% of them singletons, with 0.58% in the top ten. The sample taken for sequencing was peripheral blood. These receptors came from a man aged 60 to 69 with acute or convalescent COVID-19.

The genes are TRBV6-5 and TRBJ1-1, with D perhaps matching TRBD1 (6 bases). Trimming took off 5 bases at V and 1 base at J, with 14 bases between the two ends. Germline V gives CDR1 MNHEY, CDR2 SVGAGI. CDR3 length: 15 amino acids. Written as DNA, the CDR3 is TGTGCCAGCAGTCTTCAGGGGCGGGCGAACACTGAAGCTTTCTTT. This translates into CASSLQGRANTEAFF.

The chain employs TRBV14 and TRBJ2-3, with TRBD2 matching over 9 bases. This CDR3 region has 17 residues. Germline V lookup: CDR1 SGHDN, CDR2 FVKESK. The V gene end was trimmed by 0 bases and the J gene end by 0 bases; junction bases not matched to a gene: 4. The CDR3 is CASSQDWLAGSTDTQYF. The CDR3 nucleotides read TGTGCCAGCAGCCAAGACTGGCTAGCGGGAAGCACAGATACGCAGTATTTT.

CDR3 protein: CASRHRPELNEQYF. The CDR3 nucleotides read TGTGCCAGCAGGCACAGGCCAGAACTGAACGAGCAGTACTTC. The V and J genes are TRBV5-6 and TRBJ2-7; TRBD1 might be the D (5 bases). The CDR3 is 14 residues long. Germline V CDR1 and CDR2: SGHDT, YYEEEE. V shed 5 bases and J shed 5 bases, with 17 bases lying between them.

This clone was seen just once. The chain joins TRBV4-1 to TRBJ1-3; D is perhaps TRBD1 (6 bases). Trimming cost V 5 bases and J 0 bases, with 11 bases left between them. The CDR3 spans 15 residues. From germline, CDR1 is MGHRA and CDR2 YSYEKL. The CDR3 nucleotides are TGCGCCAGCAGCGGACAGATACTCTCTGGAAACACCATATATTTT. Amino acid sequence: CASSGQILSGNTIYF.

The chain is built from TRBV5-1 and TRBJ2-5; 8 bases agree with TRBD2. From germline, CDR1 is SGHRS and CDR2 YFSETQ. The CDR3 covers 14 residues. J gave up 5 bases and V 0 bases, and 3 bases lay outside the gene matches. The CDR3 bases are TGCGCCAGCAGCTTGGAAGCGGGAGTTGAGACCCAGTACTTC. Translated: CASSLEAGVETQYF.

The chain recombines TRBV28 with TRBJ1-2; D possibly corresponds to TRBD1 (5 bases). CDR3 length equals 14 residues. Trimming took 1 base from V and 5 from J, leaving 11 bases between them. CDR1 MDHEN and CDR2 SYDVKM come from the germline V gene. CDR3 region: CASSLSGQGYGYTF. Here the CDR3 DNA reads TGTGCCAGCAGTTTATCCGGCCAGGGTTATGGCTACACCTTC.

J is TRBJ2-1 and V is TRBV5-8; 12 bases match TRBD2. Looked up from germline, CDR1 is SGHTS and CDR2 is YDEGEE. The ends lost 6 bases at V and 7 bases at J; junction bases unmatched: 5. The CDR3 covers 14 residues. Here the CDR3 reads CASTSGGAKNEQFF. The CDR3, as DNA: TGTGCCAGCACTAGCGGGGGGGCGAAAAATGAGCAGTTCTTC.

The sample holds a few counts of this clone. This sequence joins TRBV29-1 and TRBJ1-1, with D perhaps matching TRBD1 (6 bases). V dropped 5 bases and J dropped 1 base, with 14 bases sitting between them. The germline gives CDR1 SQVTM, CDR2 ANQGSEA. The CDR3 totals 14 residues. CDR3 DNA: TGCAGCGTTACACCAGGGGCCTCGAACACTGAAGCTTTCTTT. Its protein is CSVTPGASNTEAFF.

The V and J genes are TRBV7-3 and TRBJ2-5; 7 bases line up with TRBD2. Germline V gene sequence: CDR1 SGHTA, CDR2 FQGTGA. This CDR3 comprises 15 residues. Trimming took 5 bases from V and 5 from J; bases not matched to a gene: 11. The CDR3 loop is CASSRAGGGSETQYF. CDR3 nucleotide sequence: TGTGCCAGCAGCCGCGCCGGGGGAGGGTCTGAGACCCAGTACTTC.

This chain connects TRBV5-6 to TRBJ2-1; 7 positions match TRBD2. V shed 1 base and J 7 bases; nucleotides not matched to a gene: 8. This CDR3 has 15 residues. CDR1 and CDR2 (germline): SGHDT, YYEEEE. The CDR3 loop is CASSLMTDGGNEQFF. The CDR3 nucleotides are TGTGCCAGCAGCTTGATGACGGACGGGGGGAATGAGCAGTTCTTC.

This CDR3 reads CASSQELQRRGNEQFF. DNA of the CDR3: TGCGCCAGCAGCCAAGAGTTACAGAGACGGGGAAATGAGCAGTTCTTC. The chain uses TRBV4-1 and TRBJ2-1; tentatively, D is TRBD2 (5 bases). From germline, CDR1 is MGHRA and CDR2 YSYEKL. This CDR3 comprises 16 residues. V lost 0 bases to trimming and J lost 7 bases, with 16 bases between them.

The chain has TRBV29-1 and TRBJ1-1, with 7 bases matching TRBD1. V was clipped by 4 bases and J by 6 bases; unmatched bases: 5. Germline V lookup: CDR1 SQVTM, CDR2 ANQGSEA. The CDR3 covers 12 residues. This CDR3 is CSVGGTEAEAFF. The DNA for the CDR3 is TGCAGCGTTGGTGGGACAGAAGCTGAAGCTTTCTTT.

The chain combines TRBV9 with TRBJ2-2; TRBD2 matches at 14 bases. In germline, CDR1 is SGDLS, CDR2 YYNGEE. J was trimmed by 7 bases and V by 0 bases; bases with no gene match: 5. There are 17 residues in the CDR3. CDR3 DNA sequence: TGTGCCAGCAGCGTAGGGGGACTAGCGGGAGTTGTCGGGGAGCTGTTTTTT. As protein: CASSVGGLAGVVGELFF.

The chain combines TRBV18 with TRBJ1-5, with D hard to call. CDR3 length: 12 amino acids. Germline values: CDR1 KGHSH, CDR2 LQKENI. V was cut by 3 bases and J by 5 bases, with 5 bases left in between. CDR3 loop: CASSPRDQPQHF. The CDR3, as DNA: TGTGCCAGCTCACCGCGGGATCAGCCCCAGCATTTT.

The rearrangement joins TRBV19 to TRBJ1-6, with unresolved D. With 5 bases removed from V and 10 bases from J, the gap between germline ends came to 9 bases. Germline V gene lookup returns CDR1 LNHDA and CDR2 SQIVND (reference sequence). The CDR3 runs to 12 residues. CDR3 region: CASSPGWSPLHF. The CDR3 bases are TGTGCCAGTAGTCCGGGGTGGTCACCCCTCCACTTT.

The chain combines TRBV14 with TRBJ1-1, with D unresolved. Trimming stripped 4 bases from V and 1 base from J, with 10 bases between. The V gene's germline CDR1 is SGHDN and CDR2 FVKESK. The length of the CDR3 is 14 residues. This CDR3 reads CASSPVGWNTEAFF. In DNA form, the CDR3 reads TGTGCCAGCAGCCCGGTCGGGTGGAACACTGAAGCTTTCTTT.

The genes are TRBV12-5 and TRBJ2-3; tentative D call: TRBD1 (5 bases). Germline CDR1 and CDR2: LGHNT and FRNRAP. The V and J ends lost 2 bases and 5 bases respectively, with 11 bases between them. This CDR3 comprises 14 residues. CDR3 DNA: TGTGCTAGTGGTTTGTTCCAGGGAAAAGATACGCAGTATTTT. It encodes CASGLFQGKDTQYF.

The CDR3 nucleotides are TGTGCCATCAGAACTAGCGGGGGCTTCTACGAGCAGTACTTC. This encodes CAIRTSGGFYEQYF. V is TRBV10-3 and J is TRBJ2-7; TRBD2 agrees at 11 bases. The CDR3 extends over 14 amino acids. The V gene's germline CDR1 is ENHRY and CDR2 SYGVKD. The trim removed 6 bases at V and 3 bases at J, leaving 4 bases unmatched.

This clone has only a few counts. V gene TRBV27 combines with J gene TRBJ1-1; D may be TRBD1 (6 bases). Germline V lookup: CDR1 MNHEY, CDR2 SMNVEV (reference sequence). Trimming pared 10 bases from V and 3 bases from J, leaving 21 bases between. The CDR3 is made up of 15 amino acids. The CDR3 DNA is TGTGCCACCTCGACAGGACACAGAAGGGACACTGAAGCTTTCTTT. This encodes CATSTGHRRDTEAFF.

This clone was detected once. This rearrangement joins TRBV2 to TRBJ1-4; tentatively, D is TRBD1 (5 bases). The CDR3 spans 14 residues. V lost 6 bases and J 4 bases, leaving 12 bases between the germline ends. CDR1 and CDR2 (germline): SNHLY, FYNNEI. The CDR3 DNA reads TGTGCCAGCAGGAGCAGGGCCTTTAATGAAAAACTGTTTTTT. Translating it yields CASRSRAFNEKLFF.

This chain links TRBV5-1 with TRBJ2-2; 8 nucleotides align to TRBD2. Unmatched junction bases numbered 8, after V lost 2 bases and J lost 5 bases. This CDR3 contains 16 residues. Germline-derived CDR1 and CDR2 are SGHRS and YFSETQ. The CDR3 DNA is TGCGCCAGCAGCTTAGTTGGTAGCGGGGTAACCGGGGAGCTGTTTTTT. Translating it yields CASSLVGSGVTGELFF.

The table lists this clone with a count of one. The junction differs from germline at one of its ends, possibly a read error. The chain joins TRBV5-1 to TRBJ2-2; 8 bases are a match to TRBD1. The germline V gene has CDR1 SGHRS and CDR2 YFSETQ. This CDR3 has 17 amino acids. DNA of the CDR3: TGCGCCAGCAGATTGGATGGGTCAGGGGGCGACACCGGGGAGCTGTTTTTT. This gives the protein CASRLDGSGGDTGELFF.

The rearrangement uses TRBV5-1 and TRBJ2-3, with D possibly being TRBD2 (6 bases). The CDR3 spans 16 residues. V lost 0 bases and J lost 0, with 11 bases in between. Germline V lookup: CDR1 SGHRS, CDR2 YFSETQ. The CDR3 is CASSLVAGTSTDTQYF. CDR3 bases: TGCGCCAGCAGCTTGGTGGCGGGGACTAGCACAGATACGCAGTATTTT.

This chain joins TRBV7-2 and TRBJ1-2, with unresolved D. Trimming pared 3 bases from V and 0 bases from J, leaving 8 bases between. The V gene's germline CDR1 is SGHTA and CDR2 FQGNSA. The CDR3 loop spans 14 amino acids. This CDR3 reads CASSFRETNYGYTF. CDR3 in DNA: TGTGCCAGCAGCTTTCGGGAGACTAACTATGGCTACACCTTC.

J is TRBJ1-4 and V is TRBV19; the D gene is possibly TRBD1 (6 bases). Germline CDR1 and CDR2: LNHDA and SQIVND (reference sequence). CDR3 length: 13 amino acids. The germline V and J ends were trimmed by 6 bases and 7 bases, with 12 bases remaining between them. Here the CDR3 reads CASRQGLGEKLFF. The DNA for the CDR3 is TGTGCCAGTAGGCAGGGGCTCGGTGAAAAACTGTTTTTT.

The chain has TRBV19 and TRBJ2-7; TRBD1 matches 7 bases. V shed 5 bases and J 0 bases; nucleotides not matched to a gene: 10. CDR1 is LNHDA, CDR2 SQIVND, per germline (reference sequence). The CDR3 loop spans 16 amino acids. The CDR3 spells CASSLRNDRDSYEQYF. The CDR3 nucleotides are TGTGCCAGTAGTTTACGAAACGACAGGGACTCCTACGAGCAGTACTTC.

The count of this clone is one. The chain employs TRBV6-5 and TRBJ1-6, with D tentatively TRBD1 (5 bases). With 8 bases removed from V and 6 bases from J, the gap between germline ends came to 14 bases. CDR3 size: 14 residues. The V gene's germline CDR1 is MNHEY and CDR2 SVGAGI. CDR3 in amino acids: CASSNPGGNSPLHF. CDR3 DNA: TGTGCCAGCTCGAACCCGGGGGGTAATTCACCCCTCCACTTT.

The chain joins TRBV30 to TRBJ1-2, with D uncertain. This CDR3 comprises 13 residues. Germline CDR1 is GTSNPN and CDR2 is SVGIG (reference sequence). V was shortened by 5 bases and J by 7 bases, with 17 bases between the two germline ends. The CDR3 DNA reads as TGTGCCTGGGGAGACTCGCTACGGGGTGGCTACACCTTC. It is translated as CAWGDSLRGGYTF.

The chain is built from TRBV19 and TRBJ2-5; 11 nucleotides align to TRBD1. This CDR3 contains 20 residues. Germline lookup yields CDR1 LNHDA and CDR2 SQIVND (reference sequence). V lost 3 bases to trimming and J lost 5 bases; unmatched junction nucleotides: 20. CDR3: CASSINGPSGTGGLGETQYF. DNA for the CDR3: TGTGCCAGTAGTATCAACGGCCCTTCCGGGACAGGGGGGCTCGGGGAGACCCAGTACTTC. Using reference TRBV19 and TRBJ2-5 for the parts outside the CDR3, the full variable domain is DGGITQSPKYLFRKEGQNVTLSCEQNLNHDAMYWYRQDPGQGLRLIYYSQIVNDFQKGDIAEGYSVSREKKESFPLTVTSAQKNPTAFYLCASSINGPSGTGGLGETQYFGPGTRLLVL.

V gene TRBV4-1 combines with J gene TRBJ2-7; 13 bases fit TRBD2. Germline values: CDR1 MGHRA, CDR2 YSYEKL. This CDR3 contains 15 residues. The ends lost 0 bases at V and 6 bases at J; junction bases unmatched: 2. The CDR3 DNA follows: TGCGCCAGCAGCCAAGATGGACTAGCGGGAGCCGAGCAGTACTTC. Translating it yields CASSQDGLAGAEQYF.

V gene TRBV5-1 combines with J gene TRBJ1-3, with 7 bases that match TRBD1. The germline CDR1 and CDR2 sequences are SGHRS and YFSETQ. This CDR3 comprises 15 residues. J lost 3 bases, V lost 3 bases, and 6 bases had no gene match. This chain's CDR3 is CASSSSRDSGNTIYF. The CDR3 DNA follows: TGCGCCAGCAGCTCCTCCCGGGACAGTGGAAACACCATATATTTT.

The rearrangement links TRBV3-1 (or the pseudogene TRBV3-2) to TRBJ2-5, with D possibly TRBD2 on 5 matching bases. This CDR3 comprises 17 residues. Germline V gives CDR1 LGHDT, CDR2 YNNKEL (reference sequence). V was trimmed by 0 bases and J by 5 bases, leaving 19 bases between them. This CDR3 reads CASSQDRWTGSRETQYF. The CDR3 DNA reads as TGTGCCAGCAGCCAAGATAGGTGGACGGGGAGTCGCGAGACCCAGTACTTC.